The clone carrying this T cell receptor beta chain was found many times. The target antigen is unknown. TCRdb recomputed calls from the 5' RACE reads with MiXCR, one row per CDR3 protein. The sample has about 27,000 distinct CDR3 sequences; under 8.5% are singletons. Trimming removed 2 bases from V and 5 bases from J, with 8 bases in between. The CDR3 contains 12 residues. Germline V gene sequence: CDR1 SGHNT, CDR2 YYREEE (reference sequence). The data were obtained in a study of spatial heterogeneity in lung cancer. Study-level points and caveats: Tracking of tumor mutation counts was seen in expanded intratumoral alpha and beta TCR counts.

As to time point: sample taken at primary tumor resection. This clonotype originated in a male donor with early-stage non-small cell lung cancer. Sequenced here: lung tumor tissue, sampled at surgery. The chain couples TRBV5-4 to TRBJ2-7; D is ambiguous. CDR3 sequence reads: CASSLDQNEQYF. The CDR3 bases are TGTGCCAGCAGCTTAGACCAGAACGAGCAGTACTTC.